This is a list of T cell receptor beta chains from one sample in a study of cytomegalovirus exposure and HLA in healthy donors. This table comes from immunoSEQ multiplex PCR, and its TCRdb copy is limited to in-frame clones, with some not included. The table includes about 73,000 clones, 65% to 85% detected once. The source material was PBMCs. The origin of the receptors is a man between 65 and 79 years old in good health and CMV-seronegative. Both conserved end residues are part of each CDR3. D genes are given only for firm matches. Expanded clones get a size class; other rows say once, few or many, or leave the size out.

length: 14
size: NA
V: TRBV7-9
J: TRBJ2-7
D: NA
DNA: TGTGCCAGCAGCTTAGTCGGGGAATACAACGAGCAGTACTTC
CDR3: CASSLVGEYNEQYF

length: 15
size: NA
V: TRBV6-1
J: TRBJ1-5
D: TRBD1
DNA: TGTGCCAGCAGTCGGGACAGGGGAAGCAATCAGCCCCAGCATTTT
CDR3: CASSRDRGSNQPQHF

length: 13
size: NA
V: TRBV10-3
J: TRBJ2-3
D: NA
DNA: TGTGCCATCAGGGAGGGGGCAACAGATACGCAGTATTTT
CDR3: CAIREGATDTQYF

length: 18
size: NA
V: TRBV7-5
J: TRBJ1-1
D: NA
DNA: TGTGCCAGAAGCTTACCCCCTCACAAAGACAGGGAGAACACTGAAGCTTTCTTT
CDR3: CARSLPPHKDRENTEAFF

length: 14
size: NA
V: TRBV7-2
J: TRBJ2-5
D: NA
DNA: TGTGCCAGCAGCCTTCAACAGGGCTCTGAGACCCAGTACTTC
CDR3: CASSLQQGSETQYF

length: 14
size: NA
V: TRBV6-5
J: TRBJ1-2
D: TRBD1
DNA: TGTGCCAGCACTTCCGGACAGGGGGCGCAGGGCTACACCTTC
CDR3: CASTSGQGAQGYTF

length: 13
size: NA
V: TRBV27
J: TRBJ1-1
D: TRBD1
DNA: TGTGCCAGCAGGCCCCAGGGGGGCACTGAAGCTTTCTTT
CDR3: CASRPQGGTEAFF

length: 14
size: NA
V: TRBV30
J: TRBJ2-7
D: NA
DNA: TGTGCCTGGAGTGCCGGCGGAGGGGTTTGGGAGCAGTACTTC
CDR3: CAWSAGGGVWEQYF

length: 16
size: NA
V: TRBV5-1
J: TRBJ2-7
D: TRBD2
DNA: TGCGCCAGCAGCCCTACTCCGGGACTAGCGGATCACGAGCAGTACTTC
CDR3: CASSPTPGLADHEQYF

length: 18
size: NA
V: TRBV5-1
J: TRBJ2-5
D: TRBD1
DNA: TGCGCCAGCAGCTTGGGGGGCTTGCGGACAGGGAGTGGAGAGACCCAGTACTTC
CDR3: CASSLGGLRTGSGETQYF

length: 18
size: NA
V: TRBV5-1
J: TRBJ1-6
D: TRBD1
DNA: TGCGCCAGCAGCATGAGGCCGTTACAAGGGACAGAGGCTTCACCCCTCCACTTT
CDR3: CASSMRPLQGTEASPLHF

length: 16
size: once
V: TRBV10-2
J: TRBJ2-1
D: NA
DNA: TGCGCCAGCAGTCGCATACAGGGTCGGAGTGGCAATGAGCAGTTCTTC
CDR3: CASSRIQGRSGNEQFF

length: 14
size: few
V: TRBV6-5
J: TRBJ1-1
D: TRBD1
DNA: TGTGCCAGCAGGCAAGGGGACAGGGGTGAAAGAGCTTTCTTT
CDR3: CASRQGDRGERAFF

length: 15
size: NA
V: TRBV5-1
J: TRBJ2-2
D: NA
DNA: TGCGCCAGCAGCTTGGGAGGTTTGGCCACCGGGGAGCTGTTTTTT
CDR3: CASSLGGLATGELFF

length: 13
size: NA
V: TRBV19
J: TRBJ2-2
D: NA
DNA: TGTGCCAGTAGAGCTCAGGGTTTCGGGGAGCTGTTTTTT
CDR3: CASRAQGFGELFF

length: 16
size: NA
V: TRBV7-3
J: TRBJ2-2
D: NA
DNA: TGTGCCAGCAGCTTTAGTTCTCCAGGGAACACCGGGGAGCTGTTTTTT
CDR3: CASSFSSPGNTGELFF

length: 12
size: NA
V: TRBV27
J: TRBJ1-4
D: NA
DNA: TGTGCCAGCGGGCAAAACGCGCAAAAACTGTTTTTT
CDR3: CASGQNAQKLFF

length: 16
size: NA
V: TRBV7-2
J: TRBJ2-5
D: NA
DNA: TGTGCCAGCAGCTTAGAAGGGAGGGGGTGGTGGGAGACCCAGTACTTC
CDR3: CASSLEGRGWWETQYF

length: 16
size: NA
V: TRBV7-9
J: TRBJ2-1
D: NA
DNA: TGTTCCAGCAGCCCCTCTGGGGGGAGGTGGGGAAATGAGCAGTTCTTC
CDR3: CSSSPSGGRWGNEQFF

length: 16
size: NA
V: TRBV18
J: TRBJ2-1
D: TRBD2
DNA: TGTGCCAGCTCACCAGGGACTAGGGTCTCCTACAATGAGCAGTTCTTC
CDR3: CASSPGTRVSYNEQFF

length: 15
size: once
V: TRBV10-3
J: TRBJ2-7
D: TRBD1
DNA: TGTGCCATCAGTGAGGGACAGGGACCCTCCTACGAGCAGTACTTC
CDR3: CAISEGQGPSYEQYF

length: 14
size: NA
V: TRBV30
J: TRBJ2-1
D: NA
DNA: TGTGCCTGGAGTCGACTAGGGAGTGCTGGTGAGCAGTTCTTC
CDR3: CAWSRLGSAGEQFF

length: 14
size: NA
V: TRBV7-8
J: TRBJ2-1
D: TRBD1
DNA: TGTGCCAGCAGCTTAGTCAACAGGGGCACTGAGCAGTTCTTC
CDR3: CASSLVNRGTEQFF

length: 16
size: NA
V: TRBV9
J: TRBJ2-3
D: TRBD2
DNA: TGTGCCAGCAGCCCGCGGGGGGGCCTCGGCACAGATACGCAGTATTTT
CDR3: CASSPRGGLGTDTQYF

length: 15
size: NA
V: TRBV19
J: TRBJ2-3
D: TRBD2
DNA: TGTGCCAGTAGTATGGCGGGGGGGGGCACAGATACGCAGTATTTT
CDR3: CASSMAGGGTDTQYF

length: 14
size: NA
V: TRBV2
J: TRBJ2-3
D: TRBD1
DNA: TGTGCCAGCACTGGGACAGGGCCCCCAGATACGCAGTATTTT
CDR3: CASTGTGPPDTQYF

length: 13
size: NA
V: TRBV18
J: TRBJ2-5
D: NA
DNA: TGTGCCAGCTCACCAGGCTACCAAGAGACCCAGTACTTC
CDR3: CASSPGYQETQYF

length: 16
size: NA
V: TRBV7-2
J: TRBJ2-7
D: TRBD2
DNA: TGTGCCAGCAGCAAAGGGCTAGCGGGCCAAACCTACGAGCAGTACTTC
CDR3: CASSKGLAGQTYEQYF

length: 16
size: NA
V: TRBV7-9
J: TRBJ1-4
D: NA
DNA: TGTGCCAGCAGCTTAGGTCCGGCGGCAACTAATGAAAAACTGTTTTTT
CDR3: CASSLGPAATNEKLFF

length: 14
size: NA
V: TRBV5-1
J: TRBJ1-4
D: TRBD1
DNA: TGCGCCAGCAGCTACAGGGGGAGGGATGAAAAACTGTTTTTT
CDR3: CASSYRGRDEKLFF

length: 20
size: NA
V: TRBV9
J: TRBJ1-2
D: NA
DNA: TGTGCCAGCAGCGCCCTCGTACCGAGGCAGGGCGAAAGGGCTAACTATGGCTACACCTTC
CDR3: CASSALVPRQGERANYGYTF

length: 15
size: NA
V: TRBV6-5
J: TRBJ2-7
D: NA
DNA: TGTGCCAGCAGTTACTTTGGACAGCCAAGTCACGAGCAGTACTTC
CDR3: CASSYFGQPSHEQYF

length: 13
size: NA
V: TRBV5-1
J: TRBJ1-1
D: TRBD1
DNA: TGCGCCAGCAGCTTGGGCAGGGGGCGTGAAGCTTTCTTT
CDR3: CASSLGRGREAFF

length: 14
size: NA
V: TRBV11-2
J: TRBJ2-3
D: NA
DNA: TGTGCCAGCAGCTTAGGGGCCAGCGGCGATACGCAGTATTTT
CDR3: CASSLGASGDTQYF

length: 16
size: once
V: TRBV5-4
J: TRBJ1-6
D: NA
DNA: TGTGCCAGCAGCTTGGGGCAGGGGTTTTTTAATTCACCCCTCCACTTT
CDR3: CASSLGQGFFNSPLHF

length: 13
size: NA
V: TRBV18
J: TRBJ2-5
D: NA
DNA: TGTGCCAGCTCACGGGGCCTCCAAGAGACCCAGTACTTC
CDR3: CASSRGLQETQYF

length: 14
size: NA
V: TRBV6-5
J: TRBJ1-1
D: NA
DNA: TGTGCCAGCAGTACACCTGGTACAGAAGATGAAGCTTTCTTT
CDR3: CASSTPGTEDEAFF